A single sample is the source of the 20 T cell receptor beta chains below, sequenced in a study of cytomegalovirus exposure and HLA in healthy donors. PCR amplification relied on 60 Vbeta primers (plus 13 Jbeta primers). Here immunoSEQ multiplex PCR was the method, and the copy in TCRdb shows in-frame clones only, minus some. The table has around 170,000 clones, over 75% seen once. The sample comprised PBMCs. The source is a man in his forties in good health and CMV-seropositive.

The chain links TRBV6-5 to TRBJ2-5, with 8 bases identical to TRBD2. Unmatched junction bases numbered 5, after V lost 0 bases and J lost 2 bases. The V gene's germline CDR1 is MNHEY and CDR2 SVGAGI. This CDR3 has 16 amino acids. DNA of the CDR3: TGTGCCAGCAGTTACTCCTCGACTAGCGTACAAGAGACCCAGTACTTC. This encodes CASSYSSTSVQETQYF.

This chain's CDR3 is CASSSGLAGVDNEQFF. CDR3 in DNA: TGTGCCAGCAGTTCGGGACTAGCGGGGGTCGACAATGAGCAGTTCTTC. The V and J genes are TRBV27 and TRBJ2-1, with TRBD2 identical over 14 bases. CDR3 length: 16 residues. Germline lookup yields CDR1 MNHEY and CDR2 SMNVEV (reference sequence). V was pared by 4 bases and J by 5 bases, with 4 bases of the junction left unmatched.

The chain recombines TRBV6-5 with TRBJ2-3; TRBD2 aligns across 12 bases. Germline assignment: CDR1 MNHEY and CDR2 SVGAGI. The CDR3 length is 16 residues. V was clipped by 4 bases and J by 2 bases; unmatched bases: 4. The CDR3 bases are TGTGCCAGCAGTTTTCGACTAGCGGGGGACACAGATACGCAGTATTTT. Translation: CASSFRLAGDTDTQYF.

The chain recombines TRBV19 with TRBJ2-2, with 7 bases aligning to TRBD1. V trimming: 0 bases; J trimming: 4 bases; junction bases outside the gene matches: 8. Germline assignment: CDR1 LNHDA and CDR2 SQIVND (reference sequence). The CDR3 loop spans 17 amino acids. DNA for the CDR3: TGTGCCAGTAGTATAGATCGCGGACAGGATTTCACCGGGGAGCTGTTTTTT. Protein product: CASSIDRGQDFTGELFF. Drawing the rest from reference TRBV19 and TRBJ2-2, the complete variable domain is DGGITQSPKYLFRKEGQNVTLSCEQNLNHDAMYWYRQDPGQGLRLIYYSQIVNDFQKGDIAEGYSVSREKKESFPLTVTSAQKNPTAFYLCASSIDRGQDFTGELFFGEGSRLTVL.

The chain links TRBV5-1 to TRBJ1-2, with unresolved D. V dropped 1 base and J dropped 3 bases, with 13 bases sitting between them. Germline V gene lookup returns CDR1 SGHRS and CDR2 YFSETQ. This CDR3 comprises 15 residues. Here the CDR3 reads CASSLLLAGYYGYTF. In DNA, the CDR3 is TGCGCCAGCAGCTTGCTCCTGGCGGGATACTATGGCTACACCTTC.

The chain is built from TRBV6-6 and TRBJ2-3, with 15 bases that match TRBD2. Per the germline V gene, CDR1 is MNHNY and CDR2 is SVGAGI (reference sequence). The CDR3 is made up of 16 amino acids. V lost 3 bases to trimming and J lost 6 bases; unmatched junction nucleotides: 4. This CDR3 is CASSYSGTSGGDTQYF. DNA of the CDR3: TGTGCCAGCAGTTATTCGGGGACTAGCGGGGGGGATACGCAGTATTTT.

This chain's CDR3 is CASSRTAPSYGYTF. The CDR3 region has the DNA TGTGCCAGCAGCAGGACTGCCCCCAGCTATGGCTACACCTTC. The rearrangement joins TRBV7-8 to TRBJ1-2; no clear D. V dropped 5 bases and J dropped 4 bases, with 14 bases sitting between them. The CDR3 covers 14 residues. The V gene's germline CDR1 is SGHVS and CDR2 FQNEAQ.

The chain's CDR3 is CASSGEGGAEAFF. CDR3 DNA sequence: TGTGCCAGCAGTGGGGAGGGCGGAGCTGAAGCTTTCTTT. This chain links TRBV6-4 with TRBJ1-1; D is uncertain. V was cut by 4 bases and J by 6 bases, with 12 bases left in between. Germline loops: CDR1 MRHNA, CDR2 SNTAGT. The CDR3 is 13 residues long.

The rearrangement joins TRBV19 to TRBJ2-5; D is perhaps TRBD2 (6 bases). Trimming stripped 1 base from V and 5 bases from J, with 14 bases between. Germline loops: CDR1 LNHDA, CDR2 SQIVND (reference sequence). The CDR3 is 15 amino acids. The CDR3 nucleotides read TGTGCCAGTAGTATAGGGCGGGGAATGGGGGAGACCCAGTACTTC. It yields the protein CASSIGRGMGETQYF.

This clone came up a few times. This chain joins TRBV7-9 and TRBJ1-1; the match to TRBD1 covers 7 bases. Germline CDR1 SEHNR, CDR2 FQNEAQ (reference sequence). The CDR3 sequence is 18 residues long. V lost 2 bases and J lost 3; bases outside the gene matches: 15. The CDR3 DNA sequence: TGTGCCAGCAGCTTACAGACAGGGTCCCGATACATGGACACTGAAGCTTTCTTT. Translating gives CASSLQTGSRYMDTEAFF.

The J gene is TRBJ2-1, the V gene TRBV7-9, with a tentative D call TRBD1 (6 bases). With 4 bases removed from V and 8 bases from J, the gap between germline ends came to 18 bases. The V gene's germline CDR1 is SEHNR and CDR2 FQNEAQ (reference sequence). This CDR3 has 15 residues. CDR3 region: CASSSRRGRGDEQFF. The CDR3 DNA follows: TGTGCCAGCAGCTCGCGCAGGGGACGGGGCGATGAGCAGTTCTTC.

The chain combines TRBV7-2 with TRBJ1-2; a possible D gene is TRBD1 (5 bases). The CDR3 contains 14 residues. Germline-derived CDR1 and CDR2 are SGHTA and FQGNSA. V was cut by 4 bases and J by 6 bases, with 15 bases left in between. CDR3 loop: CASSYVGLGHGYTF. The CDR3 coding sequence is TGTGCCAGCAGCTACGTGGGACTGGGGCATGGCTACACCTTC.

The CDR3 DNA reads as TGTGCCAGCAGCTTAGGTCCGGTAAACTACGAGCAGTACTTC. Its translation is CASSLGPVNYEQYF. This chain links TRBV7-9 with TRBJ2-7, with D unclear. Trimming removed 1 base from V and 3 bases from J, with 10 bases in between. From germline, CDR1 is SEHNR and CDR2 FQNEAQ (reference sequence). CDR3 length: 14 residues.

This chain links TRBV2 with TRBJ2-1, with 7 bases fitting TRBD2. Germline V gene data show CDR1 as SNHLY and CDR2 as FYNNEI. V gave up 8 bases and J gave up 4 bases; unmatched junction bases: 11. The CDR3 is 15 residues long. The CDR3, as DNA: TGTGCCAGCGTGATTTCGGGACTACCTTACAATGAGCAGTTCTTC. The encoded protein is CASVISGLPYNEQFF. Complete variable domain (other parts from reference TRBV2 and TRBJ2-1): EPEVTQTPSHQVTQMGQEVILRCVPISNHLYFYWYRQILGQKVEFLVSFYNNEISEKSEIFDDQFSVERPDGSNFTLKIRSTKLEDSAMYFCASVISGLPYNEQFFGPGTRLTVL.

This chain joins TRBV5-1 and TRBJ1-4; TRBD1 might be the D (5 bases). Looked up from germline, CDR1 is SGHRS and CDR2 is YFSETQ. Trimming took off 1 base at V and 6 bases at J, with 10 bases between the two ends. The CDR3 length is 14 residues. The CDR3 nucleotides are TGCGCCAGCAGCTTGACAGGCGGGGATGAAAAACTGTTTTTT. Protein: CASSLTGGDEKLFF.

This clone appeared a single time. Other DNA sequences in the same sample also yield this CDR3. The CDR3, as DNA: TGCGCCAGCAGCTTAGGAGGGGTCAGTACAGATACGCAGTATTTT. It yields the protein CASSLGGVSTDTQYF. The chain couples TRBV5-1 to TRBJ2-3, with D possibly matching TRBD2 (6 bases). V was shortened by 2 bases and J by 3 bases, with 13 bases between the two germline ends. The CDR3 runs to 15 residues. CDR1 and CDR2 from the germline V gene are SGHRS and YFSETQ.

The genes are TRBV10-3 and TRBJ1-1, with a possible D match to TRBD1 (6 bases). Trimming removed 0 bases from V and 1 base from J, with 9 bases in between. This CDR3 has 15 residues. Germline V lookup: CDR1 ENHRY, CDR2 SYGVKD. The CDR3 reads CAISESTGPNTEAFF. The CDR3 region has the DNA TGTGCCATCAGTGAGTCCACAGGGCCGAACACTGAAGCTTTCTTT.

This clone has more than one count but fewer than ten. The CDR3 protein is CATDRGEAEAFF. The DNA of the CDR3 is TGTGCCACCGATCGAGGTGAGGCTGAAGCTTTCTTT. V and J are TRBV28 and TRBJ1-1; D is undetermined. Germline V lookup: CDR1 MDHEN, CDR2 SYDVKM. The CDR3 length is 12 residues. Trimming stripped 10 bases from V and 6 bases from J, with 15 bases between.

V and J are TRBV4-3 and TRBJ2-3; TRBD2 aligns across 7 bases. In germline, CDR1 is LGHNA, CDR2 YSLEER. Trimming removed 1 base from V and 1 base from J; junction bases left unmatched: 8. The CDR3 loop spans 17 amino acids. CDR3 bases: TGCGCCAGCAGCCAAGCTTCGCGGGGGACCGGCACAGATACGCAGTATTTT. Translating it yields CASSQASRGTGTDTQYF.

CDR3 sequence: CASSATGVNYGYTF. The CDR3 coding sequence is TGTGCCAGCAGCGCGACAGGAGTCAACTATGGCTACACCTTC. The rearrangement links TRBV9 to TRBJ1-2, with D possibly matching TRBD1 (6 bases). CDR3 length equals 14 residues. The germline CDR1 and CDR2 sequences are SGDLS and YYNGEE. V lost 3 bases and J 2 bases, leaving 11 bases between the germline ends. The whole variable domain, filled in from reference TRBV9 and TRBJ1-2, reads DSGVTQTPKHLITATGQRVTLRCSPRSGDLSVYWYQQSLDQGLQFLIQYYNGEERAKGNILERFSAQQFPDLHSELNLSSLELGDSALYFCASSATGVNYGYTFGSGTRLTVV.